A single T cell receptor beta chain is shown here with its context. TCRdb's table, derived via immunoSEQ multiplex PCR, lists solely in-frame clones and lacks some. Of under 6,000 clones in the sample, over 75% are singletons; the top ten hold approximately 9.6%. This sample was taken from a study of immune evolution from preneoplasia to lung adenocarcinoma. CDR1 is SGHAT, CDR2 FQNNGV, per germline. The V gene end was trimmed by 3 bases and the J gene end by 1 base; junction bases not matched to a gene: 5. This CDR3 is 16 amino acids long. What was sequenced was FFPE minimally invasive lung adenocarcinoma tissue. The chain is built from TRBV11-2 and TRBJ2-1; 8 bases line up with TRBD1. The receptor comes from a person aged 60-80 years with lung adenocarcinoma. CDR3 residues: CASSFAQGVSYNEQFF. For the CDR3, the DNA is TGTGCCAGCAGCTTCGCACAGGGGGTATCCTACAATGAGCAGTTCTTC.